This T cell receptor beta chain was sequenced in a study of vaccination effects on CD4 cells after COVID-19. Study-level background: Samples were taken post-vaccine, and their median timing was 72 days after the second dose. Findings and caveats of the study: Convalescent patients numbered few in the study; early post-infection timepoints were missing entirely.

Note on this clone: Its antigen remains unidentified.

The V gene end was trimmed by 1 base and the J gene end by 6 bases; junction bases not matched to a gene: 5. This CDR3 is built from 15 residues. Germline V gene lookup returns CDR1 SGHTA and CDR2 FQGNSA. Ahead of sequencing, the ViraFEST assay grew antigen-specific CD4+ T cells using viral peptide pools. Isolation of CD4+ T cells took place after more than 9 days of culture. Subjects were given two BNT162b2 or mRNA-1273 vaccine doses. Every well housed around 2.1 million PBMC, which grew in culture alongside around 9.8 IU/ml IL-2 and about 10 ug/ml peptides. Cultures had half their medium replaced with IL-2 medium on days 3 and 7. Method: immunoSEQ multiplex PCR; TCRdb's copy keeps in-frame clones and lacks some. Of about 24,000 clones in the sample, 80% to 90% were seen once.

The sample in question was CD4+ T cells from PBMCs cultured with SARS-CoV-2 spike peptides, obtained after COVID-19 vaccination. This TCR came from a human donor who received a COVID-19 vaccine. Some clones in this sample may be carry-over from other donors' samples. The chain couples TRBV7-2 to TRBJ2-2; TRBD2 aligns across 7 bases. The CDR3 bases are TGTGCCAGCAGCTTAGAACTAGCGATAGCCGGGGAGCTGTTTTTT. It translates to CASSLELAIAGELFF.